This T cell receptor (beta chain) was retrieved from a study of blood T cell repertoires in COVID-19. Study in general: T cells, B-cell-depleted T cells, or PBMCs supplied cDNA or gDNA.

The protocol was immunoSEQ multiplex PCR, while the TCRdb copy is restricted to in-frame clones and leaves out a portion. The sample holds 150,000 to 200,000 clones; approximately 87% are singletons and the top ten take 0.6% to 1%. Unmatched junction bases numbered 7, after V lost 0 bases and J lost 5 bases. Germline V gene lookup returns CDR1 SGHNT and CDR2 YYREEE (reference sequence). There are 16 residues in the CDR3. Input material: peripheral blood. The chain has TRBV5-4 and TRBJ2-5, with 10 bases matching TRBD2. The TCR originated in a woman in her 70s with acute or convalescent COVID-19. This chain's CDR3 is CASSLESGRARETQYF. CDR3 in DNA: TGTGCCAGCAGCTTGGAAAGCGGGAGGGCCAGGGAGACCCAGTACTTC.